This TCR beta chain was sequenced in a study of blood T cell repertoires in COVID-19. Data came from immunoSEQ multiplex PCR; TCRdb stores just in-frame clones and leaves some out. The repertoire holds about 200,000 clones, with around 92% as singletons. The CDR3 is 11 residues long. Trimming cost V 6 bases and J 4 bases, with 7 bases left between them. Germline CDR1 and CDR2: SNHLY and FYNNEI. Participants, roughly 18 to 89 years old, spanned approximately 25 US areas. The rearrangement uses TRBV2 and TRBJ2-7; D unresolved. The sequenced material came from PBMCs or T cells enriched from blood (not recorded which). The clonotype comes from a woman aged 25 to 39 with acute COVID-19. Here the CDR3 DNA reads TGTGCCAGCAGCCGAGATTACGAGCAGTACTTC. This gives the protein CASSRDYEQYF.